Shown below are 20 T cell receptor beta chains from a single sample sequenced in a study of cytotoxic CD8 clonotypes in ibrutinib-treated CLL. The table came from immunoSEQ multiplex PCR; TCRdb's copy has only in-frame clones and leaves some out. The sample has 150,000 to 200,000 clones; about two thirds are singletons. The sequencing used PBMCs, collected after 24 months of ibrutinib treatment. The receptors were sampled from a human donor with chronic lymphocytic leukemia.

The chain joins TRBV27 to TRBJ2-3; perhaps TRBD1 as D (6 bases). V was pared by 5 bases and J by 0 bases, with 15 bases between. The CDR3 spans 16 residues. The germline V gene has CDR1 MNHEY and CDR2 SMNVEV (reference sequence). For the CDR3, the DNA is TGTGCCAGCAGTCCACAGGGTATCTTTAGCACAGATACGCAGTATTTT. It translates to CASSPQGIFSTDTQYF.

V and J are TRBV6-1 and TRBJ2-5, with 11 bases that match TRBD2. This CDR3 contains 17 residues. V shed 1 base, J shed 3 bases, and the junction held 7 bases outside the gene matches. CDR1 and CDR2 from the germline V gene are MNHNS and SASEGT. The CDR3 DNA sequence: TGTGCCAGCAGTGAAGTGAGGCCTAGCGGGAGGAAAGAGACCCAGTACTTC. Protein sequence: CASSEVRPSGRKETQYF.

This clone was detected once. The CDR3 sequence: CASSQDAGTGGFTYEQYF. The DNA of the CDR3 is TGTGCCAGCAGCCAAGACGCCGGGACAGGGGGATTTACCTACGAGCAGTACTTC. The chain joins TRBV14 to TRBJ2-7, with 11 bases matching TRBD1. Germline V CDR1 and CDR2: SGHDN, FVKESK. The V segment lost 0 bases and the J segment 2 bases; nucleotides outside the gene matches: 9. This CDR3 has 18 residues.

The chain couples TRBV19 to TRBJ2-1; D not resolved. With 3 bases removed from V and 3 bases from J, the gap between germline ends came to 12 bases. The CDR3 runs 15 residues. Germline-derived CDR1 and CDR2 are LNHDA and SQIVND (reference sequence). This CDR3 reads CASSIKWGFYNEQFF. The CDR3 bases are TGTGCCAGTAGTATCAAGTGGGGTTTCTACAATGAGCAGTTCTTC. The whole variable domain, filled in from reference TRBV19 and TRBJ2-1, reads DGGITQSPKYLFRKEGQNVTLSCEQNLNHDAMYWYRQDPGQGLRLIYYSQIVNDFQKGDIAEGYSVSREKKESFPLTVTSAQKNPTAFYLCASSIKWGFYNEQFFGPGTRLTVL.

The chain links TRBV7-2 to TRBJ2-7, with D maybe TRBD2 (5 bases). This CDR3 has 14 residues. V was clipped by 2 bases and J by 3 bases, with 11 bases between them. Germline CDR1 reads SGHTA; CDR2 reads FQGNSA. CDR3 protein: CASSLHSRDYEQYF. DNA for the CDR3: TGTGCCAGCAGCTTACATTCGAGGGACTACGAGCAGTACTTC.

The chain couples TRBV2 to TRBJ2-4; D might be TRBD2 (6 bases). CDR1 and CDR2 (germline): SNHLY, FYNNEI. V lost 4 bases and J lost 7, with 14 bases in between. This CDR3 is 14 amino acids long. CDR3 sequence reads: CASSGLVIGNIQYF. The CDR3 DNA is TGTGCCAGCAGTGGACTAGTGATTGGGAACATTCAGTACTTC.

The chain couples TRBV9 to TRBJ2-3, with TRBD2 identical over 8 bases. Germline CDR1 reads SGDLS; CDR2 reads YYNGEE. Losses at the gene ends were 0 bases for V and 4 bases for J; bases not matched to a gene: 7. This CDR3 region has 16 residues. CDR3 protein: CASSVGLRGAADTQYF. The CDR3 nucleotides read TGTGCCAGCAGCGTAGGCTTGCGGGGGGCGGCAGATACGCAGTATTTT.

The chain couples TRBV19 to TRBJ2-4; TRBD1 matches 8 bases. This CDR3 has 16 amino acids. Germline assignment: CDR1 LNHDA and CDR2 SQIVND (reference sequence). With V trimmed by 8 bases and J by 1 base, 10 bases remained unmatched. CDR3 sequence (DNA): TGTGCCAGTGGGAAAGATCAGGGGGCGGCCAAAAACATTCAGTACTTC. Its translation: CASGKDQGAAKNIQYF.

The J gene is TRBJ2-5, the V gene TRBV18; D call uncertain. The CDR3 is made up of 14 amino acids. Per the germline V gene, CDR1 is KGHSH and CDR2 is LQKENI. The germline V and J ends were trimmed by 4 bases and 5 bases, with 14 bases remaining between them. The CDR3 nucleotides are TGTGCCAGCTCACAGACCGCGACGGTGGAGACCCAGTACTTC. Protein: CASSQTATVETQYF. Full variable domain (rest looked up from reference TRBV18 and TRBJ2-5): NAGVMQNPRHLVRRRGQEARLRCSPMKGHSHVYWYRQLPEEGLKFMVYLQKENIIDESGMPKERFSAEFPKEGPSILRIQQVVRGDSAAYFCASSQTATVETQYFGPGTRLLVL.

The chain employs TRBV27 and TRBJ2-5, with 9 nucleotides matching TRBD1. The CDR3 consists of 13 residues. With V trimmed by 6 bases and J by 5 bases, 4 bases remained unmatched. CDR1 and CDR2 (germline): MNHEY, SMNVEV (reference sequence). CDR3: CASRRDRAETQYF. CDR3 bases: TGTGCCAGCAGAAGGGACAGGGCGGAGACCCAGTACTTC.

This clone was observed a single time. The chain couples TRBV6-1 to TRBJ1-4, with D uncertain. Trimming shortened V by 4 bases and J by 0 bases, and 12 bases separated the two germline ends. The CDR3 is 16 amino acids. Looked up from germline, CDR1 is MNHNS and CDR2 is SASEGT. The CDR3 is CASSGPDHPTNEKLFF. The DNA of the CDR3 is TGTGCCAGCAGTGGGCCAGACCACCCAACTAATGAAAAACTGTTTTTT.

The CDR3 protein is CASSPGGAWETQYF. The CDR3 DNA is TGTGCCAGCAGTCCAGGAGGGGCCTGGGAGACCCAGTACTTC. The rearrangement uses TRBV27 and TRBJ2-5; TRBD2 might be the D (6 bases). Deletions cut 5 bases from V and 5 bases from J, with 15 bases between. The CDR3 runs 14 residues. Germline-derived CDR1 and CDR2 are MNHEY and SMNVEV (reference sequence).

DNA for the CDR3: TGTGCCAGTACTCGCCGTAGCGGGAGGGCCCTGGGCGATGAGCAGTTCTTC. Protein: CASTRRSGRALGDEQFF. This chain links TRBV19 with TRBJ2-1; TRBD2 matches at 11 bases. Losses at the gene ends were 7 bases for V and 8 bases for J; bases not matched to a gene: 16. Germline V gene sequence: CDR1 LNHDA, CDR2 SQIVND (reference sequence). The CDR3 has 17 residues.

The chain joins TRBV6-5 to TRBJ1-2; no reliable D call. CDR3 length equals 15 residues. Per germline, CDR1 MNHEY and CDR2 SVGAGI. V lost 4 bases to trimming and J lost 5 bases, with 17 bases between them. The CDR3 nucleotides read TGTGCCAGCAGTTTCTCGGCAGGCGGTGGGTATGGCTACACCTTC. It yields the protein CASSFSAGGGYGYTF.

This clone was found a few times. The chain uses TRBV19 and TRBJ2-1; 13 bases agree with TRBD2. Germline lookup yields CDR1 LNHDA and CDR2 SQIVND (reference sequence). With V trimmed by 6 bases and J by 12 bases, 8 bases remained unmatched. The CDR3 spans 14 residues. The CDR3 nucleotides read TGTGCCAGTAGATCCGGGACTAGCGGGAACGGGCAGTTCTTC. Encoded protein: CASRSGTSGNGQFF.

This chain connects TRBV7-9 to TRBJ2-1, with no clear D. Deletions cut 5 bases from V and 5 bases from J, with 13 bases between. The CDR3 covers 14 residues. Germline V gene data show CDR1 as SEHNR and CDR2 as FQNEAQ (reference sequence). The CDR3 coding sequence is TGTGCCAGCAGCCAACTACAATCGAACAATGAGCAGTTCTTC. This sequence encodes CASSQLQSNNEQFF.

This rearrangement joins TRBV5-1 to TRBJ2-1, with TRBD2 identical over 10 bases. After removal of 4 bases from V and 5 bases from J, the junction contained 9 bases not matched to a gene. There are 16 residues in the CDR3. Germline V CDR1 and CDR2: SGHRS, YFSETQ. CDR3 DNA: TGCGCCAGCAGCCATGCCCTGGGACTAGCGAACAATGAGCAGTTCTTC. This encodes CASSHALGLANNEQFF.

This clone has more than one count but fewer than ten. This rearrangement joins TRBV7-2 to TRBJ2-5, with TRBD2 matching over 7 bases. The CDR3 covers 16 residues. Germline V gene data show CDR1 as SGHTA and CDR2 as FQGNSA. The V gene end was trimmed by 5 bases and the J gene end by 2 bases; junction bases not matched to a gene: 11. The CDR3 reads CASSPIWQRGQETQYF. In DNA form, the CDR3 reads TGTGCCAGCAGCCCGATATGGCAGCGGGGTCAAGAGACCCAGTACTTC. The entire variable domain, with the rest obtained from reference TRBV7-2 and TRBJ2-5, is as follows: GAGVSQSPSNKVTEKGKDVELRCDPISGHTALYWYRQSLGQGLEFLIYFQGNSAPDKSGLPSDRFSAERTGGSVSTLTIQRTQQEDSAVYLCASSPIWQRGQETQYFGPGTRLLVL.

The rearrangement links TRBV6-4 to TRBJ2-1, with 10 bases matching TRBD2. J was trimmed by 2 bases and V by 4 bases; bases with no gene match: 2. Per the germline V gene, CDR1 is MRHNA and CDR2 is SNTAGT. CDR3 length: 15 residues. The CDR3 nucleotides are TGTGCCAGCAGTGCCCTAGCGGGGGCCTACAATGAGCAGTTCTTC. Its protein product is CASSALAGAYNEQFF.

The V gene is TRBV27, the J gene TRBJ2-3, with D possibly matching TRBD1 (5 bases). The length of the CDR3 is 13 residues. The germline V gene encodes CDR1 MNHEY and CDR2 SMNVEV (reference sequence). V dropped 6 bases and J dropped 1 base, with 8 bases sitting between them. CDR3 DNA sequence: TGTGCCAGCAGGACAGCTGGCACAGATACGCAGTATTTT. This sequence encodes CASRTAGTDTQYF.